The present T cell receptor (beta chain) was sequenced within a study of blood T cell repertoires in COVID-19. In the study overall: The analysed material was cDNA or gDNA that came from T cells, B-cell-depleted T cells, or PBMCs.

Looked up from germline, CDR1 is SGDLS and CDR2 is YYNGEE. The length of the CDR3 is 15 residues. V shed 4 bases and J 7 bases; nucleotides not matched to a gene: 10. Source study methods: Using reference gene primer amplification, nucleated cell counts were estimated. The method was immunoSEQ multiplex PCR; TCRdb's version includes in-frame clones alone and lacks a portion of them. That table supplies the V and J calls and clone size; D and trimming were determined from the DNA. The sample shows some 120,000 clones, 70% to 85% of them seen only once. The receptor's source is a woman in her forties or fifties with acute or convalescent COVID-19. Material: peripheral blood. This sequence joins TRBV9 and TRBJ2-1, with 8 bases fitting TRBD2. CDR3 bases: TGTGCCAGCAGCACCGGGGGGGCGCTAACAAATGAGCAGTTCTTC. Protein: CASSTGGALTNEQFF.